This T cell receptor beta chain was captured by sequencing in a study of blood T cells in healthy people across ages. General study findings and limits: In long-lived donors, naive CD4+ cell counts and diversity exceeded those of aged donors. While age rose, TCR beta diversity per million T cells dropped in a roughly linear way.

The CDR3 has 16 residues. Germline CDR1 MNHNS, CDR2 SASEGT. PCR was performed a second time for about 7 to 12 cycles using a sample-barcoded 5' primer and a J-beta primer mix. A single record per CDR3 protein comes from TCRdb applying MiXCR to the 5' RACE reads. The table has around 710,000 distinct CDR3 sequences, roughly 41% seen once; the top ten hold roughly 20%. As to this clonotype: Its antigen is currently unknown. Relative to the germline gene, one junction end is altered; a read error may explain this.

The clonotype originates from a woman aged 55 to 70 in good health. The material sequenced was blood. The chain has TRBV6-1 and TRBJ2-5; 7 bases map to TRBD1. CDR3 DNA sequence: TGTGCCGGCAGTGAAGTAGGGGGCGTGTTATATGGGACCCAGTACTTC. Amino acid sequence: CAGSEVGGVLYGTQYF.